The 22 T cell receptor beta chains in this list originate from one sample, sequenced in a study of blood T cell repertoires in COVID-19. Repertoires were generated with immunoSEQ multiplex PCR, while TCRdb's copy carries only in-frame clones and drops some. Seen here are under 400,000 clones, approximately 86% observed once, and the top ten hold about 4.2%. The sequenced material came from PBMCs or T cells enriched from blood (not recorded which). These receptors originate from a woman in her thirties or forties with acute COVID-19.

The chain has TRBV7-2 and TRBJ2-7, with 12 bases that match TRBD2. Trimming at V came to 3 bases and at J to 4 bases, leaving 4 bases not matched to a gene. Per germline, CDR1 SGHTA and CDR2 FQGNSA. This CDR3 spans 15 amino acids. CDR3 loop: CASSFRTSGTYEQYF. The DNA for the CDR3 is TGTGCCAGCAGCTTCCGGACTAGCGGGACGTACGAGCAGTACTTC.

The V and J genes are TRBV28 and TRBJ1-5; no definite D call. Germline V gene sequence: CDR1 MDHEN, CDR2 SYDVKM. The V end was cut by 3 bases, the J end by 7 bases, with 13 bases between. This CDR3 contains 14 residues. The CDR3: CASSLAGSRQPQHF. CDR3 DNA: TGTGCCAGCAGTTTGGCGGGGTCTCGGCAGCCCCAGCATTTT.

The V gene is TRBV3-1 (or the pseudogene TRBV3-2), the J gene TRBJ2-7, with TRBD2 identical over 7 bases. The germline V gene encodes CDR1 LGHDT and CDR2 YNNKEL (reference sequence). The CDR3 loop spans 12 amino acids. Trimming cost V 4 bases and J 3 bases; bases outside gene matches: 0. CDR3 sequence (DNA): TGTGCCAGCAGCCCGGGGGGCTACGAGCAGTACTTC. It is translated as CASSPGGYEQYF.

The chain recombines TRBV19 with TRBJ1-6, with 10 bases fitting TRBD1. Germline CDR1 reads LNHDA; CDR2 reads SQIVND (reference sequence). The CDR3 is made up of 18 amino acids. V was pared by 2 bases and J by 0 bases, with 4 bases of the junction left unmatched. CDR3 protein: CASSITRTGGSYNSPLHF. The CDR3 coding sequence is TGTGCCAGTAGTATAACAAGGACAGGGGGCTCCTATAATTCACCCCTCCACTTT.

The chain is built from TRBV18 and TRBJ2-2; D possibly corresponds to TRBD1 (6 bases). There are 14 residues in the CDR3. V lost 4 bases to trimming and J lost 14 bases, with 20 bases between them. Germline CDR1 and CDR2: KGHSH and LQKENI. The CDR3 bases are TGTGCCAGCTCACGGGGACAACGGGCAGAAGGTCTGTTTTTT. Translated: CASSRGQRAEGLFF.

This clone was seen a few times. This rearrangement joins TRBV5-6 to TRBJ1-2; TRBD1 matches at 7 bases. V gave up 3 bases and J gave up 1 base; unmatched junction bases: 12. From germline, CDR1 is SGHDT and CDR2 YYEEEE. The CDR3 consists of 17 residues. The CDR3 is CASSYGDARQGNYGYTF. Written as DNA, the CDR3 is TGTGCCAGCAGCTATGGAGACGCGCGACAGGGTAACTATGGCTACACCTTC.

The chain employs TRBV18 and TRBJ1-2; TRBD1 is a possible D gene (5 bases). Germline loops: CDR1 KGHSH, CDR2 LQKENI. Trimming shortened V by 1 base and J by 8 bases, and 14 bases separated the two germline ends. The CDR3 is 14 amino acids. The CDR3 loop reads CASSPLRATRGYTF. For the CDR3, the DNA is TGTGCCAGCTCACCACTCAGGGCTACGAGGGGCTACACCTTC. Full variable domain (outside the CDR3, taken from reference TRBV18 and TRBJ1-2): NAGVMQNPRHLVRRRGQEARLRCSPMKGHSHVYWYRQLPEEGLKFMVYLQKENIIDESGMPKERFSAEFPKEGPSILRIQQVVRGDSAAYFCASSPLRATRGYTFGSGTRLTVV.

Only one count was recorded for this clone. This chain uses TRBV5-4 with TRBJ2-7; 14 bases fit TRBD2. Germline CDR1 SGHNT, CDR2 YYREEE (reference sequence). The V segment lost 4 bases and the J segment 7 bases; nucleotides outside the gene matches: 7. The CDR3 spans 15 residues. The CDR3 sequence: CASSRPGLAGEEQYF. The CDR3 DNA reads as TGTGCCAGCAGCCGTCCGGGACTAGCGGGGGAAGAGCAGTACTTC.

The rearrangement links TRBV6-1 to TRBJ1-1; D remains unclear. Germline assignment: CDR1 MNHNS and CDR2 SASEGT. The CDR3 has 13 residues. V dropped 3 bases and J dropped 11 bases, with 16 bases sitting between them. The CDR3 region has the DNA TGTGCCAGCAGTGATTTCCGGATAGAGGCGGCTTTCTTT. This encodes CASSDFRIEAAFF.

The rearrangement links TRBV28 to TRBJ2-7; TRBD2 matches 14 bases. Germline V gives CDR1 MDHEN, CDR2 SYDVKM. Trimming at V came to 8 bases and at J to 4 bases, leaving 16 bases not matched to a gene. CDR3 length: 18 amino acids. CDR3 protein: CASLGQIGWTSGRYEQYF. DNA of the CDR3: TGTGCCAGCTTAGGCCAAATTGGATGGACTAGCGGGAGGTACGAGCAGTACTTC.

This sequence joins TRBV28 and TRBJ1-2, with D maybe TRBD1 (5 bases). The CDR3 totals 15 residues. Trimming took 10 bases from V and 2 from J, leaving 20 bases between them. The germline gives CDR1 MDHEN, CDR2 SYDVKM. The CDR3 coding sequence is TGTGCCATCGGGACCTTCAGGAGGGGCAACTATGGCTACACCTTC. It translates to CAIGTFRRGNYGYTF.

This clone was observed a few times. J is TRBJ1-2 and V is TRBV14; tentative D call: TRBD1 (5 bases). Germline V lookup: CDR1 SGHDN, CDR2 FVKESK. This CDR3 contains 14 residues. Trimming stripped 6 bases from V and 4 bases from J, with 15 bases between. The CDR3 region is CASRSSGGIYGYTF. The CDR3, as DNA: TGTGCCAGCAGATCGAGTGGGGGGATCTATGGCTACACCTTC.

This rearrangement joins TRBV27 to TRBJ2-2, with a possible D match to TRBD2 (6 bases). Germline CDR1 reads MNHEY; CDR2 reads SMNVEV (reference sequence). The CDR3 spans 18 residues. V shed 2 bases and J shed 6 bases, with 22 bases lying between them. CDR3 sequence: CASSLRGGWRADSGELFF. CDR3 bases: TGTGCCAGCAGTTTAAGGGGTGGTTGGAGGGCCGATTCCGGGGAGCTGTTTTTT.

This chain joins TRBV3-1 (or the pseudogene TRBV3-2) and TRBJ2-7, with 9 bases identical to TRBD1. This CDR3 region has 14 residues. The junction had 3 bases not matched to a gene; V was cut back by 4 bases and J by 2 bases. From germline, CDR1 is LGHDT and CDR2 YNNKEL (reference sequence). CDR3 DNA sequence: TGTGCCAGCAGCCGACAGGGGGGGCCCTACGAGCAGTACTTC. Its protein product is CASSRQGGPYEQYF.

The gene calls are TRBV7-9 and TRBJ2-7, with D possibly matching TRBD2 (6 bases). CDR3 length: 16 residues. In germline, CDR1 is SEHNR, CDR2 FQNEAQ (reference sequence). Between the trimmed V and J ends, which lost 1 base and 0 bases, there was a span of 13 bases. CDR3 amino acids: CASSLDGAGSSYEQYF. The CDR3 DNA sequence: TGTGCCAGCAGCTTAGATGGTGCGGGGAGCTCCTACGAGCAGTACTTC.

J is TRBJ2-1 and V is TRBV18; D is possibly TRBD2 (6 bases). The germline V and J ends were trimmed by 4 bases and 4 bases, with 14 bases remaining between them. The CDR3 consists of 15 residues. Germline V gene sequence: CDR1 KGHSH, CDR2 LQKENI. The chain's CDR3 is CASSLGIAAYNEQFF. CDR3 DNA: TGTGCCAGCTCACTAGGGATAGCGGCTTACAATGAGCAGTTCTTC. Full variable domain (remainder filled in from reference TRBV18 and TRBJ2-1): NAGVMQNPRHLVRRRGQEARLRCSPMKGHSHVYWYRQLPEEGLKFMVYLQKENIIDESGMPKERFSAEFPKEGPSILRIQQVVRGDSAAYFCASSLGIAAYNEQFFGPGTRLTVL.

The genes are TRBV7-2 and TRBJ1-1, with a tentative D call TRBD1 (5 bases). Germline V gene lookup returns CDR1 SGHTA and CDR2 FQGNSA. Trimming removed 1 base from V and 0 bases from J, with 9 bases in between. The CDR3 spans 15 residues. CDR3 protein: CASSLDPGMNTEAFF. The DNA for the CDR3 is TGTGCCAGCAGCTTAGATCCAGGGATGAACACTGAAGCTTTCTTT.

The chain uses TRBV12-3 or TRBV12-4 and TRBJ1-2, with D unclear. V was clipped by 7 bases and J by 4 bases, with 10 bases between them. The CDR3 totals 12 residues. The CDR3 sequence is CASNGERYGYTF. The CDR3 nucleotides are TGTGCCAGCAACGGGGAACGCTATGGCTACACCTTC.

This chain joins TRBV28 and TRBJ1-2, with 7 bases aligning to TRBD1. This CDR3 comprises 14 residues. Germline V gives CDR1 MDHEN, CDR2 SYDVKM. Germline trimming cut 6 bases from V and 3 bases from J; bases unmatched to any gene: 7. The CDR3 is CASRIRDRDYGYTF. Here the CDR3 DNA reads TGTGCCAGCAGAATTCGGGACAGAGACTATGGCTACACCTTC.

This clone appeared once. The chain links TRBV18 to TRBJ1-1, with 12 bases lining up with TRBD1. CDR3 size: 17 residues. Trimming took 4 bases from V and 2 from J; bases not matched to a gene: 8. Germline V gene lookup returns CDR1 KGHSH and CDR2 LQKENI. The CDR3 DNA reads as TGTGCCAGCTCACGTAACCGGGACAGGGGGCTCAACACTGAAGCTTTCTTT. Translation gives CASSRNRDRGLNTEAFF.

This chain uses TRBV15 with TRBJ1-1; 8 nucleotides match TRBD1. CDR1 is LNHNV and CDR2 is YYDKDF in the germline V gene (reference sequence). Trimming cost V 3 bases and J 7 bases; bases outside gene matches: 4. CDR3 length equals 13 residues. CDR3 sequence reads: CATSRLDRDEAFF. CDR3 nucleotide sequence: TGTGCCACCAGCAGGCTGGACAGGGATGAAGCTTTCTTT. Full variable domain (missing parts from reference TRBV15 and TRBJ1-1): DAMVIQNPRYQVTQFGKPVTLSCSQTLNHNVMYWYQQKSSQAPKLLFHYYDKDFNNEADTPDNFQSRRPNTSFCFLDIRSPGLGDTAMYLCATSRLDRDEAFFGQGTRLTVV.

This sequence joins TRBV7-2 and TRBJ2-4; 7 nucleotides match TRBD2. Germline CDR1 and CDR2: SGHTA and FQGNSA. The trim removed 0 bases at V and 1 base at J, leaving 0 bases unmatched. This CDR3 has 15 amino acids. The CDR3, as DNA: TGTGCCAGCAGCTTAGCCGGGGGGGCCAAAAACATTCAGTACTTC. Its translation is CASSLAGGAKNIQYF.